This T cell receptor (beta chain) was found in a study of shared clonotypes between healthy human individuals. Turning to the study itself: For every donor, three CD4 naive, three CD4 memory, two CD8 naive and one CD8 memory plates were used.

This CDR3 has 17 residues. V was clipped by 0 bases and J by 0 bases, with 14 bases between them. The V gene's germline CDR1 is LGHNA and CDR2 YSLEER. Only in-frame clones appear in the TCRdb table, and some are missing; sequencing was by immunoSEQ multiplex PCR. The sample includes about 2.1 million clones, about 93% of them seen just once. Naive CD8 cells were CD45RO-negative, positively selected for CCR7, excluding terminally differentiated effector memory CD45RA+ cells. Everyone who donated was a Caucasian adult who lived in Nashville, Tennessee. The chain recombines TRBV4-3 with TRBJ1-1, with D hard to call. What was sequenced was naive CD8+ T cells from PBMCs. The sequence derives from a man between 18 and 29 years old in good health. Some clones in this sample may be carry-over from other donors' samples. CDR3 sequence (DNA): TGCGCCAGCAGCCAAGATCGGAGGGTACAGATGAACACTGAAGCTTTCTTT. Translation gives CASSQDRRVQMNTEAFF.